Listed below are T cell receptor beta chains from one sample, sequenced in a study of T cell responses to AZD1222 COVID-19 vaccine. Repertoires were generated with immunoSEQ multiplex PCR, while TCRdb's copy carries only in-frame clones and drops some. Here the sample spans more than 75,000 clones, roughly 87% being singletons. Sequenced here: peripheral blood, sampled on day 0 of AZD1222 vaccination. Receptor source: an adult in good health. The conserved cysteine and the conserved F or W are not part of the CDR3 here. The D gene is left open where the match is weak. Clone size is shown for a subset of rows, as once, few, many or a class of expanded clone.

J,size,V,length,D,CDR3
TRBJ2-1,once,TRBV5-4,14,TRBD2,ASREGLAGSYNEQF
TRBJ2-4,.,TRBV19,12,.,ASSLSGRGNIQY
TRBJ1-4,.,TRBV6-5,13,.,ASSRRRSTNEKLF
TRBJ2-1,.,TRBV7-6,13,TRBD2,ASSFSSGGNNEQF
TRBJ2-7,.,TRBV18,14,TRBD1,ASSPSTGQGTYEQY
TRBJ1-2,.,TRBV7-2,12,.,ASSPGVRVYGYT
TRBJ1-2,.,TRBV7-3,14,.,ASSLMGGGANYGYT
TRBJ2-1,.,TRBV11-2,13,TRBD2,ASQLTRRGVIEQF
TRBJ2-4,.,TRBV7-2,14,TRBD1,ASSLGHLGAGGIQY
TRBJ2-2,once,TRBV28,14,TRBD1,ASSPRQGKGPGELF
TRBJ2-3,.,TRBV9,13,.,ASSVGWGATDTQY
TRBJ1-4,once,TRBV29-1,8,.,SGGNEKLF
TRBJ1-2,.,TRBV2,11,.,ASRQQVTYGYT
TRBJ2-1,.,TRBV19,12,.,ASSIYAGSNEQF
TRBJ2-2,few,TRBV7-9,12,.,ASSPGTWVGELF
TRBJ2-5,.,TRBV4-3,14,.,ASSQNFPAREETQY
TRBJ1-1,.,TRBV2,14,.,ASSEALLLFNTEAF
TRBJ2-5,.,TRBV4-3,13,.,ASSQVRGGQETQY
TRBJ1-6,.,TRBV2,13,.,ASSLRDNINSPLH
TRBJ1-5,.,TRBV9,14,.,ASRHPQRSLDQPQH
TRBJ2-1,few,TRBV28,11,.,ASTYGLYNEQF
TRBJ2-3,.,TRBV3-1/TRBV3-2,13,TRBD2,ASSPGGSSTDTQY
TRBJ2-7,.,TRBV28,9,.,ASRYRAEQY
TRBJ2-7,once,TRBV10-2,11,TRBD1,ASAGTGTYEQY
TRBJ1-6,.,TRBV2,12,.,ASSEGLYNSPLH
TRBJ1-2,.,TRBV28,10,.,ASRTGNYGYT
TRBJ1-2,once,TRBV2,12,.,ASSEASGSYGYT
TRBJ1-2,.,TRBV7-2,11,.,ASQGRRDYGYT
TRBJ1-1,.,TRBV30,9,.,AWRQDTEAF
TRBJ1-1,once,TRBV19,13,.,ASSIRPDRATEAF
TRBJ1-5,.,TRBV18,14,TRBD1,ASSPPQGTGRQPQH
TRBJ1-2,.,TRBV19,12,.,ASTPIGGGYGYT
TRBJ2-1,.,TRBV3-1/TRBV3-2,13,.,ASSQGKAPTDEQF
TRBJ1-1,once,TRBV19,13,TRBD1,ASIEQGGRDTEAF
TRBJ1-1,.,TRBV12-3/TRBV12-4,11,.,ASSLRVFTEAF
TRBJ2-1,.,TRBV5-1,13,TRBD1,ASSLGQGAYFEQF
TRBJ2-1,.,TRBV2,13,TRBD1,ASNADRVGNNEQF
TRBJ2-1,.,TRBV30,12,TRBD2,AWSGTSGYNEQF
TRBJ1-2,.,TRBV4-1,15,.,ASSQDWGPGLGYGYT
TRBJ1-5,.,TRBV7-9,13,TRBD1,ASSSSRDRDGAQH
TRBJ2-7,.,TRBV15,11,.,ATSRAAGAEQY
TRBJ2-5,.,TRBV7-9,12,TRBD1,ASSLPGQGRTQY
TRBJ1-1,.,TRBV19,14,TRBD1,ASSTPTGQVNTEAF
TRBJ2-3,once,TRBV20-1,11,.,SASVTSTDTQY
TRBJ2-7,.,TRBV20-1,9,.,SARKDREQY
TRBJ1-2,.,TRBV7-9,14,TRBD1,ASSPSGQGIDYGYT
TRBJ1-4,.,TRBV5-1,12,.,ASGWTSTNEKLF
TRBJ2-1,.,TRBV5-1,13,TRBD1,ASSLRQGAYNEQF
TRBJ1-4,.,TRBV7-8,14,.,ASSLVADRTRGKLF
TRBJ1-4,.,TRBV28,13,.,ASSLSSGGNEKLF
TRBJ2-7,.,TRBV18,11,.,ASSPPTSYEQY